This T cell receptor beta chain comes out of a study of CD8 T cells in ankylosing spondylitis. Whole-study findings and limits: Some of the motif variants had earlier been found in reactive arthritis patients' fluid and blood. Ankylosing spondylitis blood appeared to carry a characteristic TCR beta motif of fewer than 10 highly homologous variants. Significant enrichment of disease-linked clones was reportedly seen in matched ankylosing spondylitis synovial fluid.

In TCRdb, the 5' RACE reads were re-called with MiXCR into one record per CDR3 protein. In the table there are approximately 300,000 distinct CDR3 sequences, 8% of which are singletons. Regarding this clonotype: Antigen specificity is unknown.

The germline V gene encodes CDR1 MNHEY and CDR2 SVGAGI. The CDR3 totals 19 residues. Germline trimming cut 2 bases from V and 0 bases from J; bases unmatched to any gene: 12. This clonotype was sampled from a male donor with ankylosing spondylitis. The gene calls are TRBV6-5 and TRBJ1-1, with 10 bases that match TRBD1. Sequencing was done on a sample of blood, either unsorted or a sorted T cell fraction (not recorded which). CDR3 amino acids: CASSYQPYGTGDLNTEAFF. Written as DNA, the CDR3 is TGTGCCAGCAGTTACCAGCCGTACGGGACAGGGGACTTGAACACTGAAGCTTTCTTT.